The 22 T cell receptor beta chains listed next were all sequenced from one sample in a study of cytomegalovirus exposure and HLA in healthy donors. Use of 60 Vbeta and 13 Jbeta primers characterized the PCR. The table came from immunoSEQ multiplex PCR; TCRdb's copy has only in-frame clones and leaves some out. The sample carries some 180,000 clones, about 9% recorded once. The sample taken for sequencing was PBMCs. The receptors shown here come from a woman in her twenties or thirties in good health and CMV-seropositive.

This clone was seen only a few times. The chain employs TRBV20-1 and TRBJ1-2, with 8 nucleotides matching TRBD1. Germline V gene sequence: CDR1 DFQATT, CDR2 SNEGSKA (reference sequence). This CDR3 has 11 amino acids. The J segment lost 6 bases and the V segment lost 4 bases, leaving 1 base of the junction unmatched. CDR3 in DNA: TGCAGTGCTATGGACAGGGATGGCTACACCTTC. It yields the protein CSAMDRDGYTF.

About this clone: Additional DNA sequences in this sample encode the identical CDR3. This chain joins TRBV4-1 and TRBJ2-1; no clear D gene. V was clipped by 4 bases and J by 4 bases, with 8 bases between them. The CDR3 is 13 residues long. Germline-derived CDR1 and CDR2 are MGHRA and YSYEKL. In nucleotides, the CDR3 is TGCGCCAGCAGCCGGCCGTCGTACAATGAGCAGTTCTTC. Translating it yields CASSRPSYNEQFF.

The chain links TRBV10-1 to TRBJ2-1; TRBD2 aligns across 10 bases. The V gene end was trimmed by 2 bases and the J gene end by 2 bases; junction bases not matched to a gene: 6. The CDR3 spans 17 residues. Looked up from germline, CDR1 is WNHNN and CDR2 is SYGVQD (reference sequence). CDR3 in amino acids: CASSEGRLAGAYNEQFF. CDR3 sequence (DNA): TGCGCCAGCAGTGAGGGTAGGCTAGCGGGAGCCTACAATGAGCAGTTCTTC.

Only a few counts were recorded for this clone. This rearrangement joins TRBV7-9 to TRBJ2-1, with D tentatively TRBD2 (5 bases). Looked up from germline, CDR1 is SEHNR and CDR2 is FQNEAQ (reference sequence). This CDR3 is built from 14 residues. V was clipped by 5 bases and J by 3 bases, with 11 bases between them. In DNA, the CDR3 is TGTGCCAGCAGCCTTCAGAGCGGCTACAATGAGCAGTTCTTC. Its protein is CASSLQSGYNEQFF. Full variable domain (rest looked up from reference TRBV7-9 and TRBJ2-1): DTGVSQNPRHKITKRGQNVTFRCDPISEHNRLYWYRQTLGQGPEFLTYFQNEAQLEKSRLLSDRFSAERPKGSFSTLEIQRTEQGDSAMYLCASSLQSGYNEQFFGPGTRLTVL.

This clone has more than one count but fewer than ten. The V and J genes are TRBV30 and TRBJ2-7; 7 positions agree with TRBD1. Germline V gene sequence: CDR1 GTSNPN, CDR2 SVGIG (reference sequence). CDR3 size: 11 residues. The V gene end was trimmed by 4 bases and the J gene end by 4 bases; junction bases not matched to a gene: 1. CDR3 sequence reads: CAWNRGYEQYF. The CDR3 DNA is TGTGCCTGGAACAGGGGTTACGAGCAGTACTTC.

The CDR3 DNA reads TGTGCCAGCAGCCAAGGGGAGGGACTAGCGGCCTACAATGAGCAGTTCTTC. Translation: CASSQGEGLAAYNEQFF. The rearrangement joins TRBV4-2 to TRBJ2-1, with TRBD2 matching over 11 bases. The CDR3 is 17 residues long. V dropped 1 base and J dropped 2; count of bases not matched to a gene: 4. CDR1 is LGHNA and CDR2 is YNFKEQ in the germline V gene.

The CDR3 nucleotides read TGTGCCAGCAGCCAAGTTGGATGGGGGAGGCGCGCCGGGGAGCTGTTTTTT. Its protein is CASSQVGWGRRAGELFF. This chain uses TRBV14 with TRBJ2-2; weak D call: TRBD2 (6 bases). The CDR3 covers 17 residues. The V end lost 1 base, the J end lost 6 bases, and 18 bases lay between the germline ends. Germline V CDR1 and CDR2: SGHDN, FVKESK.

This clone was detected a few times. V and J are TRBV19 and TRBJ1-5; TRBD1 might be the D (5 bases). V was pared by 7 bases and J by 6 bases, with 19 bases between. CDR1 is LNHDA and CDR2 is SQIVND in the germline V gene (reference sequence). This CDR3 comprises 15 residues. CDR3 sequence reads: CASMKGGDGSQPQHF. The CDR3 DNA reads TGTGCCAGTATGAAGGGAGGGGACGGCAGTCAGCCCCAGCATTTT.

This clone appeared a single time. CDR3 in DNA: TGTGCCAGCACGGGGGGATACACAGATACGCAGTATTTT. Translation: CASTGGYTDTQYF. This chain connects TRBV5-4 to TRBJ2-3, with 7 bases aligning to TRBD2. Germline-derived CDR1 and CDR2 are SGHNT and YYREEE (reference sequence). The CDR3 loop spans 13 amino acids. After removal of 6 bases from V and 2 bases from J, the junction contained 3 bases not matched to a gene.

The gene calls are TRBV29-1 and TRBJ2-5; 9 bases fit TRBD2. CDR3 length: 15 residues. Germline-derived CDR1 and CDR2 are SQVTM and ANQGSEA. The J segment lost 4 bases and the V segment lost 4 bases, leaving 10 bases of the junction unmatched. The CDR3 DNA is TGCAGCGTTGTGGACTTGCGGGAGGGCCGAGAGACCCAGTACTTC. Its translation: CSVVDLREGRETQYF.

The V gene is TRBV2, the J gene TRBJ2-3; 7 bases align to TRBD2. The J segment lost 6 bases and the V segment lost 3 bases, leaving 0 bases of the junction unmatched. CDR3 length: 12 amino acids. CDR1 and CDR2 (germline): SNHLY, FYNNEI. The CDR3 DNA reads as TGTGCCAGCAGTGAGGGGGGGGATACGCAGTATTTT. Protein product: CASSEGGDTQYF.

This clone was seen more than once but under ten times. The CDR3 coding sequence is TGTGCCAGCAGTTCGCCACCGGGGAAAGGGAACACTGAAGCTTTCTTT. This encodes CASSSPPGKGNTEAFF. The chain couples TRBV6-6 to TRBJ1-1; D unresolved. Germline V gene data show CDR1 as MNHNY and CDR2 as SVGAGI (reference sequence). Trimming removed 4 bases at V and 1 base at J, with 16 bases between. This CDR3 has 16 amino acids.

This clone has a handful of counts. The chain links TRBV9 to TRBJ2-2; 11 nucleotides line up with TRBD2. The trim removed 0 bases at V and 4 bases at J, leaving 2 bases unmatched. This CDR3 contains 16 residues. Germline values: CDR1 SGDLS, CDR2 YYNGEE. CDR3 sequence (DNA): TGTGCCAGCAGCGTAGCAGGACTAGCGGGCACCGGGGAGCTGTTTTTT. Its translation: CASSVAGLAGTGELFF.

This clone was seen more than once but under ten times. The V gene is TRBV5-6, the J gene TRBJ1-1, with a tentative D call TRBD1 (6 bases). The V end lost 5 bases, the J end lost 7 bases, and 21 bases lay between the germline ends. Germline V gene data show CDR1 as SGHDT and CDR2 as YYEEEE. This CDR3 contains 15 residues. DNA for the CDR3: TGTGCCAGCAGATTTTTAGGGGGGAGGGTTGGTGAAGCTTTCTTT. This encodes CASRFLGGRVGEAFF.

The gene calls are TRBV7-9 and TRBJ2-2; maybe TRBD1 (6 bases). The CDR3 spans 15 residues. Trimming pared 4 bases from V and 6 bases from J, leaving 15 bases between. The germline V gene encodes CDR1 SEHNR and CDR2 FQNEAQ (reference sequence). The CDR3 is CASSSRSTGPGELFF. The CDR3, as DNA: TGTGCCAGCAGCTCTCGAAGCACAGGGCCCGGGGAGCTGTTTTTT. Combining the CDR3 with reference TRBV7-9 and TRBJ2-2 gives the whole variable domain DTGVSQNPRHKITKRGQNVTFRCDPISEHNRLYWYRQTLGQGPEFLTYFQNEAQLEKSRLLSDRFSAERPKGSFSTLEIQRTEQGDSAMYLCASSSRSTGPGELFFGEGSRLTVL.

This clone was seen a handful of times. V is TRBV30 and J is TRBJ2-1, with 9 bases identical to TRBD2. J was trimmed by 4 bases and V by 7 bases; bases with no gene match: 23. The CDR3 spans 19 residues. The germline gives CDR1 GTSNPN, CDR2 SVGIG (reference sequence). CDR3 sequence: CASPGGRDKEGGGYNEQFF. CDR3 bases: TGTGCCTCCCCGGGCGGGAGGGACAAGGAGGGAGGGGGGTACAATGAGCAGTTCTTC. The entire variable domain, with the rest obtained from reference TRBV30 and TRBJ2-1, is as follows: SQTIHQWPATLVQPVGSPLSLECTVEGTSNPNLYWYRQAAGRGLQLLFYSVGIGQISSEVPQNLSASRPQDRQFILSSKKLLLSDSGFYLCASPGGRDKEGGGYNEQFFGPGTRLTVL.

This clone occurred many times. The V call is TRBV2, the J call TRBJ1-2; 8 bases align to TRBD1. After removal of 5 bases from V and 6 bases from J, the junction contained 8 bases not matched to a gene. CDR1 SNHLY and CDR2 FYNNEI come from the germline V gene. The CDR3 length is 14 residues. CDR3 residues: CASSRQGRNDGYTF. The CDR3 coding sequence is TGTGCCAGCAGTCGACAGGGGAGGAACGATGGCTACACCTTC. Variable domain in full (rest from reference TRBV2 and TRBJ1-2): EPEVTQTPSHQVTQMGQEVILRCVPISNHLYFYWYRQILGQKVEFLVSFYNNEISEKSEIFDDQFSVERPDGSNFTLKIRSTKLEDSAMYFCASSRQGRNDGYTFGSGTRLTVV.

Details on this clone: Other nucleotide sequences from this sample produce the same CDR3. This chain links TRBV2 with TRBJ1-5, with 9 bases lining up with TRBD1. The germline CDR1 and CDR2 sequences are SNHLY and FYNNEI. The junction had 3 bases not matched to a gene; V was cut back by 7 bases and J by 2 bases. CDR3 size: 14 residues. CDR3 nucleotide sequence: TGTGCCAGCACGGGACAGGGAGGCAATCAGCCCCAGCATTTT. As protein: CASTGQGGNQPQHF.

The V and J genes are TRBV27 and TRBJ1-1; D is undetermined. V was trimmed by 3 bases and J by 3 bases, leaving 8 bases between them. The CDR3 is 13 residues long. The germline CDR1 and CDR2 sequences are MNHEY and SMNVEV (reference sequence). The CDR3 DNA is TGTGCCAGCAGTTTTAGTTCGGACACTGAAGCTTTCTTT. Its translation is CASSFSSDTEAFF.

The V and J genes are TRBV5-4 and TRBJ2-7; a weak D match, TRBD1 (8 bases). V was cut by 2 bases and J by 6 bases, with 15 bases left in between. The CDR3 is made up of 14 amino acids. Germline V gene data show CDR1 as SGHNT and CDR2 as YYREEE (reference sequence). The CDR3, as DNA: TGTGCCAGCAGCTTTACAGGGGGAGGGGGCGAGCAGTACTTC. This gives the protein CASSFTGGGGEQYF.

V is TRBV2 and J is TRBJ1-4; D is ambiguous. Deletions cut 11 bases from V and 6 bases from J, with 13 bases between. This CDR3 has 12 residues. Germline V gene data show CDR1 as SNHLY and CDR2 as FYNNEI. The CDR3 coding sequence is TGTGCCTCCTGGAGATTGGATGAAAAACTGTTTTTT. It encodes CASWRLDEKLFF.

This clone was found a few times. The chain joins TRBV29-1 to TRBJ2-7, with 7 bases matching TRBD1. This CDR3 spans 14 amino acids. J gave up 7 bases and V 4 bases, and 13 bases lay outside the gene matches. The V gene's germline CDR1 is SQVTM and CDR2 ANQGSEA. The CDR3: CSVAPRTGPREQYF. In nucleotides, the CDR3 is TGCAGCGTTGCCCCACGGACAGGTCCCCGGGAGCAGTACTTC.